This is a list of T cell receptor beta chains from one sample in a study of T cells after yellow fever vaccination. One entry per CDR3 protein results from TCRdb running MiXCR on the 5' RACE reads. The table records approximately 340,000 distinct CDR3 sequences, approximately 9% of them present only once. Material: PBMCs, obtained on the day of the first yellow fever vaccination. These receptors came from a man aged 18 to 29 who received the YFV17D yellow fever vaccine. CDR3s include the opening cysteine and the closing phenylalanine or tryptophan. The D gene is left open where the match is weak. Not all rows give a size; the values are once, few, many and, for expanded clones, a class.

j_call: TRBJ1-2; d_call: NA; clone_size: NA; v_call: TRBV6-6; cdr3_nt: TGTGCCAGCAGTTCAAGACAGGTTCATGGCTACACCTTC; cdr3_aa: CASSSRQVHGYTF
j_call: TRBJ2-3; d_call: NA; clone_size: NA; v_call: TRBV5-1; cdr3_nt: TGCGCCAGCAGGCCCGGGACATGGGCAGATACGCAGTATTTT; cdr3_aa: CASRPGTWADTQYF
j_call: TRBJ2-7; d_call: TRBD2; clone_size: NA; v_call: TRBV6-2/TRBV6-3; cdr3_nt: TGTGCCAGCACACAGACTAGCGGGGGGAACTACGAGCAGTACTTC; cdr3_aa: CASTQTSGGNYEQYF
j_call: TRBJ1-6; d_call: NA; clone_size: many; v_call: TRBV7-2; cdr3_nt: TGTGCCAGCAGCTTGGGGAGGGGAGGTTCCTATAATTCACCCCTCCACTTT; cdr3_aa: CASSLGRGGSYNSPLHF
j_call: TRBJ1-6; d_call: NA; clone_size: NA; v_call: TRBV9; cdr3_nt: TGTGCCAGCAGCGTAGGTCGCGATAATAATTCACCCCTCCACTTT; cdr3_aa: CASSVGRDNNSPLHF
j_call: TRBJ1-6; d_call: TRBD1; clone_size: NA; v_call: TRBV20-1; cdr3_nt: TGCAGTGCTAGAGAGGGGGACAGGGCCTTCTATAATTCACCCCTCCACTTT; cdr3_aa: CSAREGDRAFYNSPLHF
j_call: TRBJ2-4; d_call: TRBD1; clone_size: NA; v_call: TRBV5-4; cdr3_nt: TGTGCCAGCAGCCTTGACAGGGGCGCAAACATTCAGTACTTC; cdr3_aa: CASSLDRGANIQYF
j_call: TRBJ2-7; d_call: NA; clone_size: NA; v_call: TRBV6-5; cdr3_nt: TGTGCCAGCTCTTCGGGCAGGCGGGTTTCCTACGAGCAGTACTTC; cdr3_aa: CASSSGRRVSYEQYF
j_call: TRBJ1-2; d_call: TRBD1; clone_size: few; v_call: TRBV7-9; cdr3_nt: TGTGCCAGCAGCCGACAGGGGGAGGATGGCTACACCTTC; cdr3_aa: CASSRQGEDGYTF
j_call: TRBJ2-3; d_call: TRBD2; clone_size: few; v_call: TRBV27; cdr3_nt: TGTGCCAGCAGTTCCATGTCGGGCGAGCGGGGGTTCACAGATACGCAGTATTTT; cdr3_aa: CASSSMSGERGFTDTQYF
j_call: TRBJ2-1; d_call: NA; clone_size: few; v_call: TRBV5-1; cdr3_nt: TGCGCCAGCAGCCAGGACTGGGCCAATGAGCAGTTCTTC; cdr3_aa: CASSQDWANEQFF
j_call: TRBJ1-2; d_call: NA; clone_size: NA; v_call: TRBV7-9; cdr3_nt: TGTGCCAGCAGCTCGCCTGACGGATTTAACTATGGCTACACCTTC; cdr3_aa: CASSSPDGFNYGYTF
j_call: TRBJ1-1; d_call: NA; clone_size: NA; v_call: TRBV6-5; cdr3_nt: TGTGCCAGCAGTTTTGGTTTTGCGAACACTGAAGCTTTCTTT; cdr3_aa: CASSFGFANTEAFF
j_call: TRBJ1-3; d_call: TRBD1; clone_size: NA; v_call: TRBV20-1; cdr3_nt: TGCAGTGCTCCTACCCGGACAGGTGGAAACACCATATATTTT; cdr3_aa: CSAPTRTGGNTIYF
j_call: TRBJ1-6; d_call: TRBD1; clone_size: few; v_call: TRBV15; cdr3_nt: TGTGCCACCAGCAGCCTACAGGGGGGAAATTCACCCCTCCACTTT; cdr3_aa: CATSSLQGGNSPLHF
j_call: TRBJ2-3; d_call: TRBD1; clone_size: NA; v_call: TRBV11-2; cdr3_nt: TGTGCCAGCAGCGAGGACAGGGGAGGGCAGTATTTT; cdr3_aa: CASSEDRGGQYF
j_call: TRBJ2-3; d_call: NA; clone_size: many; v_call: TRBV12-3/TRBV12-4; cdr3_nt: TGTGCCAGCAGTTTCGAAAGGGGGTTTGCAGATACGCAGTATTTT; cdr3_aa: CASSFERGFADTQYF
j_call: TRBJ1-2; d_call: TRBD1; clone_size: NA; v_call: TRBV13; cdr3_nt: TGTGCCATCAGCTTCAAGAGGACAGGCGCCAACTATGGCTACACCTTC; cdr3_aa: CAISFKRTGANYGYTF
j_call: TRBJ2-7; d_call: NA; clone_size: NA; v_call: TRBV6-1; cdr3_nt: TGTGCCAGCAGTGCCCCCCGACCAACCTACGAGCAGTACTTC; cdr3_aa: CASSAPRPTYEQYF
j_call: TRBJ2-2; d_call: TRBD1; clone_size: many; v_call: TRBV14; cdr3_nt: TGTGCCAGCAGCCCACGACAGGGCAGAACCACCGGGGAGCTGTTTTTT; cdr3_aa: CASSPRQGRTTGELFF
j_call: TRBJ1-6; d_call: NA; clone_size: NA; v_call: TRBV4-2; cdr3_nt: TGTGCCAGCAGCCAGGGAGACCACTATAATTCACCCCTCCACTTT; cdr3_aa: CASSQGDHYNSPLHF
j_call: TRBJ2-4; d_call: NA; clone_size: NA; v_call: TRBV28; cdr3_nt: TGTGCCAGCACCAACTACGGCAAAAACATTCAGTACTTC; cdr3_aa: CASTNYGKNIQYF